The 19 T cell receptor beta chains presented below share a single source sample, sequenced in a study of blood T cell repertoires in COVID-19. The protocol was immunoSEQ multiplex PCR, while the TCRdb copy is restricted to in-frame clones and leaves out a portion. The sample consists of approximately 230,000 clones, roughly 87% of them appearing once. Sequencing was done on a sample of peripheral blood. The receptors shown here come from a man between 18 and 35 years old with active or convalescent COVID-19.

The CDR3 sequence: CASVGRPRYRRGNQPQHF. The CDR3 DNA reads as TGCGCCAGCGTTGGCAGACCAAGGTATCGGAGGGGCAATCAGCCCCAGCATTTT. V usage is TRBV23-1 and J usage is TRBJ1-5; D is undetermined. TRBV23-1 is filed as an ORF, its function uncertain. This CDR3 contains 18 residues. V was clipped by 8 bases and J by 2 bases, with 25 bases between them.

The V and J genes are TRBV21-1 and TRBJ1-2; the table's TRBD1 call for D was not verified on the DNA. TRBV21-1 is a documented pseudogene. The CDR3 has 15 amino acids. The CDR3 loop is CASSKKDTGNYGYTF. The CDR3 DNA reads as TGTGCCAGCAGCAAAAAAGATACAGGGAACTATGGCTACACCTTC.

This rearrangement joins TRBV18 to TRBJ1-2; TRBD1 aligns across 8 bases. CDR3 length: 14 residues. J was trimmed by 10 bases and V by 2 bases; bases with no gene match: 9. Germline V gene lookup returns CDR1 KGHSH and CDR2 LQKENI. The CDR3: CASSPSTGQAPYTF. The CDR3 DNA is TGTGCCAGCTCACCATCGACGGGACAGGCACCCTACACCTTC.

The chain uses TRBV7-8 and TRBJ2-1, with a weak D call TRBD2 (6 bases). This CDR3 comprises 14 residues. CDR1 and CDR2 (germline): SGHVS, FQNEAQ. Between the trimmed V and J ends, which lost 5 bases and 12 bases, there was a span of 20 bases. The CDR3 DNA is TGTGCCAGCAGCACAAGGGCGGGACTCCCGTGGCAGTTCTTC. As protein: CASSTRAGLPWQFF.

The chain combines TRBV11-2 with TRBJ2-3; the D is unclear. The CDR3 runs 14 residues. Germline assignment: CDR1 SGHAT and CDR2 FQNNGV. The ends were cut back, 1 base at V and 4 bases at J, with 9 bases in the middle. The DNA of the CDR3 is TGTGCCAGCAGCTTAGGCCTAAGTCCAGATACGCAGTATTTT. This encodes CASSLGLSPDTQYF.

The chain carries TRBV28 and TRBJ1-2, with TRBD1 identical over 8 bases. The CDR3 has 14 amino acids. CDR1 is MDHEN, CDR2 SYDVKM, per germline. Trimming at V came to 4 bases and at J to 7 bases, leaving 8 bases not matched to a gene. CDR3 sequence: CASSYPVGTGGYTF. CDR3 nucleotide sequence: TGTGCCAGCAGTTACCCCGTCGGGACAGGTGGCTACACCTTC.

This clone was detected once. The chain is built from TRBV4-3 and TRBJ2-1, with 9 bases aligning to TRBD2. The V and J ends lost 2 bases and 8 bases, in that order; junction bases with no gene match: 10. Germline V gives CDR1 LGHNA, CDR2 YSLEER. The CDR3 loop spans 16 amino acids. DNA of the CDR3: TGCGCCAGCAGCCAATCAAGGCTAGCGGGGTTTCATGAGCAGTTCTTC. Its protein is CASSQSRLAGFHEQFF.

The gene calls are TRBV11-2 and TRBJ1-3; D not resolved. CDR3 length: 14 amino acids. V gave up 5 bases and J gave up 1 base, with 9 bases separating them. The germline V gene has CDR1 SGHAT and CDR2 FQNNGV. CDR3 sequence reads: CASSPRLSGNTIYF. DNA for the CDR3: TGTGCCAGCAGCCCCAGGTTATCTGGAAACACCATATATTTT.

The CDR3 protein is CASSLARAGQGSYNEQFF. The CDR3 nucleotides read TGTGCCAGCAGCTTAGCGAGGGCGGGACAGGGCTCCTACAATGAGCAGTTCTTC. The chain has TRBV7-2 and TRBJ2-1, with TRBD1 matching over 9 bases. Unmatched junction bases numbered 6, after V lost 0 bases and J lost 0 bases. Germline V gene data show CDR1 as SGHTA and CDR2 as FQGNSA. This CDR3 spans 18 amino acids.

The V and J genes are TRBV29-1 and TRBJ1-4; no reliable D call. Germline V lookup: CDR1 SQVTM, CDR2 ANQGSEA. V lost 6 bases, J lost 0 bases, and 8 bases lay in between. The CDR3 is 13 amino acids. The CDR3 reads CSVIPTTNEKLFF. For the CDR3, the DNA is TGCAGCGTCATCCCAACAACTAATGAAAAACTGTTTTTT.

On this clone itself: The junction does not match germline at one end; this may be a read error. The chain links TRBV6-6 to TRBJ2-1; 9 bases are shared with TRBD1. CDR1 MNHNY and CDR2 SVGAGI come from the germline V gene (reference sequence). This CDR3 has 16 residues. In nucleotides, the CDR3 is TGTGCCAGCAGTCATAGGACAGGGGCAGTCTACGATGAGCAGTTCTTC. Amino acid sequence: CASSHRTGAVYDEQFF.

V is TRBV7-2 and J is TRBJ1-3; TRBD1 aligns across 10 bases. J gave up 0 bases and V 6 bases, and 11 bases lay outside the gene matches. Germline V gives CDR1 SGHTA, CDR2 FQGNSA. The CDR3 has 18 amino acids. CDR3 sequence: CASRPSGTGVRSGNTIYF. CDR3 DNA sequence: TGTGCCAGCAGACCATCCGGGACAGGGGTCCGCTCTGGAAACACCATATATTTT.

V is TRBV6-2 or TRBV6-3 and J is TRBJ2-7, with D maybe TRBD2 (6 bases). Germline assignment: CDR1 MNHEY and CDR2 SVGEGT. The CDR3 sequence is 16 residues long. The V end was cut by 6 bases, the J end by 4 bases, with 22 bases between. The CDR3 here is CASSHGLFGGSYEQYF. CDR3 nucleotide sequence: TGTGCCAGCAGCCACGGGTTGTTCGGGGGATCTTACGAGCAGTACTTC.

The V and J genes are TRBV27 and TRBJ2-3; no reliable D call. Germline-derived CDR1 and CDR2 are MNHEY and SMNVEV (reference sequence). The V gene lost 4 bases and the J gene lost 0 bases, with 8 bases spanning the gap. The length of the CDR3 is 14 residues. Here the CDR3 DNA reads TGTGCCAGCAGTTACCTACCAAGCACAGATACGCAGTATTTT. This encodes CASSYLPSTDTQYF.

J is TRBJ2-2 and V is TRBV15; 11 bases are shared with TRBD2. The CDR3 sequence is 14 residues long. CDR1 is LNHNV and CDR2 is YYDKDF in the germline V gene (reference sequence). V gave up 8 bases and J gave up 2 bases; unmatched junction bases: 1. The CDR3 loop reads CATGLAGNTGELFF. CDR3 sequence (DNA): TGTGCCACCGGACTAGCGGGCAACACCGGGGAGCTGTTTTTT. Complete variable domain (other parts from reference TRBV15 and TRBJ2-2): DAMVIQNPRYQVTQFGKPVTLSCSQTLNHNVMYWYQQKSSQAPKLLFHYYDKDFNNEADTPDNFQSRRPNTSFCFLDIRSPGLGDTAMYLCATGLAGNTGELFFGEGSRLTVL.

V gene TRBV11-2 combines with J gene TRBJ1-2; D may be TRBD1 (6 bases). CDR1 is SGHAT, CDR2 FQNNGV, per germline. V was cut by 4 bases and J by 3 bases, with 9 bases left in between. This CDR3 contains 13 residues. The CDR3 protein is CASSSGQYYGYTF. As DNA, the CDR3 is TGTGCCAGCAGCTCAGGACAGTACTATGGCTACACCTTC.

In this sample, this clone turned up once. This CDR3 reads CALGGRRNQPQHF. CDR3 nucleotide sequence: TGTGCCCTCGGGGGGCGAAGGAATCAGCCCCAGCATTTT. The V and J genes are TRBV28 and TRBJ1-5, with D possibly TRBD1 on 6 matching bases. The CDR3 loop spans 13 amino acids. Germline values: CDR1 MDHEN, CDR2 SYDVKM. The V and J ends lost 11 bases and 4 bases respectively, with 15 bases between them.

V is TRBV6-8 and J is TRBJ1-2, with TRBD1 matching 12 bases. J gave up 7 bases and V 6 bases, and 12 bases lay outside the gene matches. Germline-derived CDR1 and CDR2 are MNHGY and SAAAGT. The CDR3 runs 16 residues. In nucleotides, the CDR3 is TGTGCCAGCAGCTCTCTGCCGGGACAGGGGGCTTGTGGCTACACCTTC. This encodes CASSSLPGQGACGYTF.

This rearrangement joins TRBV13 to TRBJ2-3; 13 positions agree with TRBD2. Trimming cost V 8 bases and J 5 bases; bases outside gene matches: 4. Germline lookup yields CDR1 PRHDT and CDR2 FYEKMQ (reference sequence). This CDR3 contains 14 residues. The CDR3: CASGLAGVQDTQYF. CDR3 DNA sequence: TGTGCCAGCGGACTAGCGGGAGTACAAGATACGCAGTATTTT. Using reference TRBV13 and TRBJ2-3 for the parts outside the CDR3, the full variable domain is AAGVIQSPRHLIKEKRETATLKCYPIPRHDTVYWYQQGPGQDPQFLISFYEKMQSDKGSIPDRFSAQQFSDYHSELNMSSLELGDSALYFCASGLAGVQDTQYFGPGTRLTVL.